This paragraph reports one T cell receptor (beta chain). It has no known antigen specificity. No base-level quality is on record; no much larger clone is a single base apart. The source of the sample is a study of blood T cells in healthy people across ages (dated by TCRdb to about 2015). At the level of the whole study: In model experiments, template switching captured about one uniquely barcoded TCR beta cDNA molecule for every two T cells. Four age groups were formed from the donors: young (average approximately 16 years), middle-aged (roughly 38), aged (about 62) and long-lived (82). The study measured age-related changes in TCR beta repertoire diversity using deep sequencing normalized with unique cDNA molecular identifiers. Two additional independent replicas of 1 million unique cDNA reads from the same blood draw were analyzed for two donors (one aged 18 to 30 and one aged 80 or older). To avoid experimental bias, donors of different ages were spread randomly across the sequencing lanes.

Paper-wide results and their limitations: Bulk unsorted PBMC profiling prevented conclusive comparison of naive and antigen-experienced compartments. Because the CMV infection status of the donors was unknown, age-related changes in expanded clonotypes may potentially have been confounded. As age increased, observed TCR beta diversity per million T cells dropped in a roughly linear way, and a significant reduction was already evident by age around 41. Estimates of total diversity based on one million sequenced T cells were regarded as lower bounds and as underestimates. A strong correlation was found between observed TCR beta diversity and the percentage of naive T cells measured by flow cytometry. Compared with the aged group, the long-lived group had more naive CD4+ T cells, fewer expanded clones and increased TCR diversity, a pattern suggesting age selection.

CDR3 length: 14 amino acids, cysteine to phenylalanine. The CDR3 DNA has 42 bases and is translated from base 1. The germline V gene encodes CDR1 SGHAT and CDR2 FQNNGV. The junction shows trimming of 4 bases on V and 10 bases on J, plus 14 bases between the germline ends. The library was made by 5' RACE. The sequencing machine was an Illumina HiSeq 2500. A second PCR of about 6 to 11 cycles was performed with a sample-barcoded 5' primer and a J-beta primer mix. A template-switch 5' adaptor carrying 12 random nucleotides introduced a unique molecular identifier onto each TCR beta cDNA molecule. Each sample yielded at least 3 million CDR3-containing paired-end reads. All of the RNA was converted into first-strand cDNA using the Mint cDNA synthesis kit, with a TRBC-specific oligonucleotide serving as the primer. All cDNA was treated with uracil-DNA glycosylase and then went through a first 18-cycle PCR with the universal primers M1SS and BC2_uni_R. As for the authors' bioinformatics: For normalization, 1 million high-quality reads were randomly selected from each sample, with every read carrying a distinct molecular identifier. Instead of being binned into consensus sequences, reads with shared molecular identifiers were discarded. MiTCR, with a Q25 quality threshold and the strictest error-elimination algorithm, was used for CDR3 identification, clonotype clustering and error correction. A nonparametric unseen species model with Euler transformation was used to estimate lower-bound total TCR beta diversity. The public sequencing data were trimmed at Q25 with fastp and processed into clonotypes with MiXCR by TCRdb, which kept only in-frame beta chains. Records with the same CDR3 protein are collapsed into one entry carrying the most frequent genes and DNA. The authors' filters were not applied to this entry. The sample records roughly 2 million distinct CDR3 sequences, about 50% of which are singletons. The top ten clonotypes cover approximately 2.1% of the sample.

Systemically healthy Caucasian individuals from Russia, 35 to 50 in total and aged roughly 6 to 100 years, were included as donors. Each donor gave 8 to 10 milliliters of peripheral blood, collected into EDTA-treated Vacutainer tubes. Ficoll-Paque density-gradient centrifugation was used to isolate PBMCs, with at least 6 million obtained per sample. Trizol reagent was used to extract total RNA from the PBMCs, yielding at least 5.5 micrograms per sample. Naive CD45RAhigh/CD27high T cell percentages were measured by flow cytometry on a PBMC aliquot from every donor. The origin of this receptor is a woman between 40 and 50 years old in good health. Sequencing was done on a sample of blood. The sequence joins TRBV11-2 to TRBJ1-6, and possibly TRBD1, on 6 matching bases. The DNA sequence follows: TGTGCCAGCAGCTCCACCAGGGGCCGATCACCCCTCCACTTT. Its amino acids are CASSSTRGRSPLHF.